The 13 T cell receptor beta chains below were found in one sample sequenced in a study of shared clonotypes between healthy human individuals. Libraries were prepared by immunoSEQ multiplex PCR; TCRdb keeps only in-frame clonotypes and omits some of them. The data contain about 2.3 million clones, more than 85% of them singletons. Sequenced input: naive CD4+ T cells from PBMCs. Stated subset: CD45RA+ positively selected. The source is a man aged 18 to 35 in good health. Some clones in this sample may be carry-over from other donors' samples.

J is TRBJ2-7 and V is TRBV6-5; D gene ambiguous. CDR1 MNHEY and CDR2 SVGAGI come from the germline V gene. Trimming removed 4 bases at V and 4 bases at J, with 14 bases between. The CDR3 covers 14 residues. The CDR3 is CASSLGPGPYEQYF. DNA of the CDR3: TGTGCCAGCAGTTTAGGACCCGGACCTTACGAGCAGTACTTC.

This chain connects TRBV7-2 to TRBJ2-1; either TRBD1 or TRBD2 may fit D (5 bases each). The V end was cut by 2 bases, the J end by 11 bases, with 13 bases between. This CDR3 is 13 amino acids long. Germline V gene data show CDR1 as SGHTA and CDR2 as FQGNSA. CDR3 bases: TGTGCCAGCAGCTTACAAGAGGGGTCGAAGCAGTTCTTC. It codes for CASSLQEGSKQFF.

This chain connects TRBV9 to TRBJ2-7; 9 nucleotides line up with TRBD2. The CDR3 contains 15 residues. With 0 bases clipped from V and 6 bases from J, the junction kept 7 bases outside the gene matches. Germline CDR1 SGDLS, CDR2 YYNGEE. CDR3 amino acids: CASSVDSGRTAEQYF. The CDR3 DNA reads TGTGCCAGCAGCGTAGACAGCGGGAGGACCGCCGAGCAGTACTTC.

The chain has TRBV14 and TRBJ2-1, with a weak D call TRBD1 (6 bases). The V end was cut by 5 bases, the J end by 7 bases, with 18 bases between. CDR3 length: 15 residues. Germline V gene sequence: CDR1 SGHDN, CDR2 FVKESK. The CDR3, as DNA: TGTGCCAGCAGCTCACAGGGATCACTGTGGAATGAGCAGTTCTTC. As protein: CASSSQGSLWNEQFF. Complete variable domain (other parts from reference TRBV14 and TRBJ2-1): EAGVTQFPSHSVIEKGQTVTLRCDPISGHDNLYWYRRVMGKEIKFLLHFVKESKQDESGMPNNRFLAERTGGTYSTLKVQPAELEDSGVYFCASSSQGSLWNEQFFGPGTRLTVL.

The chain combines TRBV9 with TRBJ1-3; D unclear. The CDR3 is made up of 14 amino acids. V was shortened by 1 base and J by 0 bases, with 5 bases between the two germline ends. Per germline, CDR1 SGDLS and CDR2 YYNGEE. The CDR3 DNA reads TGTGCCAGCAGCGTATTAGACTCTGGAAACACCATATATTTT. Residues: CASSVLDSGNTIYF.

V usage is TRBV6-1 and J usage is TRBJ2-1, with D perhaps TRBD1 or TRBD2 (7 bases each). From germline, CDR1 is MNHNS and CDR2 SASEGT. V shed 7 bases and J shed 2 bases, with 12 bases lying between them. The CDR3 is 14 amino acids. CDR3 in DNA: TGTGCCAGCACAGCGGGACAGACCTACAATGAGCAGTTCTTC. Protein sequence: CASTAGQTYNEQFF.

The rearrangement links TRBV4-3 to TRBJ2-6; 8 bases fit TRBD1. CDR3 size: 18 residues. Germline V gene lookup returns CDR1 LGHNA and CDR2 YSLEER. The V gene end was trimmed by 0 bases and the J gene end by 1 base; junction bases not matched to a gene: 5. Here the CDR3 reads CASSQDLGQGSGANVLTF. The CDR3 nucleotides are TGCGCCAGCAGCCAAGATTTAGGACAGGGTTCTGGGGCCAACGTCCTGACTTTC.

The chain uses TRBV30 and TRBJ2-7; D unresolved. V shed 0 bases and J shed 5 bases, with 8 bases lying between them. Germline-derived CDR1 and CDR2 are GTSNPN and SVGIG (reference sequence). This CDR3 has 12 amino acids. The CDR3 here is CAWSVFADEQYF. Here the CDR3 DNA reads TGTGCCTGGAGTGTATTTGCGGACGAGCAGTACTTC. Using reference TRBV30 and TRBJ2-7 for the parts outside the CDR3, the full variable domain is SQTIHQWPATLVQPVGSPLSLECTVEGTSNPNLYWYRQAAGRGLQLLFYSVGIGQISSEVPQNLSASRPQDRQFILSSKKLLLSDSGFYLCAWSVFADEQYFGPGTRLTVT.

V is TRBV5-1 and J is TRBJ2-7, with 10 bases matching TRBD1. J was trimmed by 5 bases and V by 4 bases; bases with no gene match: 12. Germline V gives CDR1 SGHRS, CDR2 YFSETQ. This CDR3 comprises 16 residues. The DNA for the CDR3 is TGCGCCAGCAGCCCAACCCACGGGACAGGGGACCACGAGCAGTACTTC. Translating it yields CASSPTHGTGDHEQYF.

The J gene is TRBJ1-4, the V gene TRBV5-6; the D is unclear. The V and J ends lost 2 bases and 0 bases respectively, with 17 bases between them. In germline, CDR1 is SGHDT, CDR2 YYEEEE. The CDR3 sequence is 18 residues long. This chain's CDR3 is CASSLLGRGSATNEKLFF. CDR3 DNA: TGTGCCAGCAGCTTACTAGGACGAGGAAGTGCAACTAATGAAAAACTGTTTTTT.

This chain joins TRBV5-6 and TRBJ1-5; the D gene is possibly TRBD1 (5 bases). The CDR3 is made up of 13 amino acids. The germline V gene has CDR1 SGHDT and CDR2 YYEEEE. Trimming took 5 bases from V and 6 from J, leaving 12 bases between them. The CDR3 protein is CASSSGGVQPQHF. The CDR3 bases are TGTGCCAGCAGTTCGGGAGGGGTTCAGCCCCAGCATTTT.

The chain carries TRBV2 and TRBJ2-5; 10 bases line up with TRBD2. CDR3 length equals 13 residues. In germline, CDR1 is SNHLY, CDR2 FYNNEI. Losses at the gene ends were 6 bases for V and 5 bases for J; bases not matched to a gene: 3. CDR3 nucleotides: TGTGCCAGCAGAGCGGGAGGGGCGGAGACCCAGTACTTC. It codes for CASRAGGAETQYF.

The chain employs TRBV6-5 and TRBJ1-6; 9 positions match TRBD1. The ends lost 6 bases at V and 7 bases at J; junction bases unmatched: 4. Germline-derived CDR1 and CDR2 are MNHEY and SVGAGI. The CDR3 has 14 residues. The CDR3, as DNA: TGTGCCAGCAGGGGACAGGGATTGAATTCACCCCTCCACTTT. It translates to CASRGQGLNSPLHF.